The clone carrying this TCR beta chain was observed a few times. Antigen: not known. TCRdb processed the reads anew with MiXCR; each CDR3 protein has one entry. This table holds roughly 760,000 distinct CDR3 sequences, less than 40% found once. The sample is drawn from a study of T cell repertoires in cytomegalovirus infection. Overall study: Carrying CMV and the relevant HLA type showed in public TCR beta signatures. Study-level points and caveats: Summed public TCR beta family frequency identified CMV carriers bearing the relevant HLA. The ex vivo response was dominated by HLA-C-restricted CMV-specific TCR beta clonotypes.

The CDR3 extends over 14 amino acids. Unmatched junction bases numbered 9, after V lost 6 bases and J lost 4 bases. The sequenced sample consisted of PBMCs. The source is a human donor in good health (CMV status not recorded). Some clones in this sample may be carry-over from other donors' samples. The chain combines TRBV12-3 or TRBV12-4 with TRBJ2-7; 7 bases fit TRBD1. CDR3 in DNA: TGTGCCAGCAGGGCGACAGGGAAAGAATACGAGCAGTACTTC. This encodes CASRATGKEYEQYF.